This T cell receptor (beta chain) was identified during a study of T-cell memory formation after mild COVID-19. Whole-study context: TCR clusters mostly belonged to single donors. Points from the study as a whole: Memory sampled before infection contained some responding clones, suggesting cross-reactive memory joined. Shrinking CD4+ clones resided mostly in CM and EM, and CD8+ ones in EMRA.

The V gene lost 0 bases and the J gene lost 7 bases, with 13 bases spanning the gap. The CDR3 is made up of 15 amino acids. A remark on this clonotype: Its antigen is unknown.

5'RACE with constant-segment primers yielded barcoded, UMI-tagged TCR alpha and TCR beta cDNA libraries. TCRdb re-derived calls from the 5' RACE reads in MiXCR, one entry per CDR3 protein. The sample includes fewer than 450,000 distinct CDR3 sequences, 21% of them seen just once. Sample: PBMCs or a T cell subset sorted from them (not recorded which). This receptor was obtained from an adult woman who had mild COVID-19 (a few samples of this study predate the infection). Cell type and time point are not known. The chain links TRBV12-3 or TRBV12-4 to TRBJ2-1; either TRBD1 or TRBD2 may fit D (5 bases each). The CDR3 DNA follows: TGTGCCAGCAGTTTAGCGCTTTTGAGGGGAAATGAGCAGTTCTTC. It translates to CASSLALLRGNEQFF.